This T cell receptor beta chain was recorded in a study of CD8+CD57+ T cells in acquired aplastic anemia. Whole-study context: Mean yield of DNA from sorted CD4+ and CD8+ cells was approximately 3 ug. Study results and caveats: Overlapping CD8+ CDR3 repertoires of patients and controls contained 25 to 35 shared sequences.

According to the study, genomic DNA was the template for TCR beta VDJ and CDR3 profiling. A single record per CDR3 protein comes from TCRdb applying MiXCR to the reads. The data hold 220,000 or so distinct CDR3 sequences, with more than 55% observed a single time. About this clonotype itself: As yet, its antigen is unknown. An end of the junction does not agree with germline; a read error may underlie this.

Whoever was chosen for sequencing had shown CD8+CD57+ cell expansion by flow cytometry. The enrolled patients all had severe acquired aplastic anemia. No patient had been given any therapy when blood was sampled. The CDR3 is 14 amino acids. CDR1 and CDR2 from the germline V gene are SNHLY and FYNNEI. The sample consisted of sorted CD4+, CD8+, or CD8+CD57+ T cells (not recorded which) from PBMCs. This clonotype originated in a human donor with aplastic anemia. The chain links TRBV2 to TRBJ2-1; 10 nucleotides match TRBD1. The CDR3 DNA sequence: TGTGCCAGCAGTCCGGGACAGGGGTTGAATGAGCAGCTCTTC. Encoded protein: CASSPGQGLNEQLF.